This T cell receptor (beta chain) was recovered during a study of graft-versus-host responses after intestinal transplantation. A word on this clone: Its antigen is unknown.

Graft samples were processed, releasing intraepithelial and lamina propria lymphocytes. The repertoire was sequenced with immunoSEQ multiplex PCR; TCRdb's copy has only in-frame clones and lacks some. Of nearly 15,000 clones listed, about three fifths were seen once; the top ten hold roughly 13%. Whole-study results and caveats: High graft-versus-host to host-versus-graft T cell clonal ratios marked allografts of patients with graft-donor macrochimerism.

Looked up from germline, CDR1 is MNHGY and CDR2 is SVAAGI. The CDR3 contains 15 residues. The V gene end was trimmed by 9 bases and the J gene end by 4 bases; junction bases not matched to a gene: 13. V and J are TRBV6-9 and TRBJ2-3, with 7 bases identical to TRBD2. This sequence originates from a human patient who received an intestinal transplant, so some T cells may come from the graft donor. The material sequenced was ileum tissue, taken 524 days after transplant. CDR3 in DNA: TGTGCCAGATTGGGGGGGGTTGAAGGCCCAGATACGCAGTATTTT. Residues: CARLGGVEGPDTQYF.